This TCR beta chain was found in a study of tumor and adjacent non-tumor tissue in lung cancer. Study summary: Aged 31 to 76 years, patients included 10 men and 5 women with stage I to III disease.

This clonotype was seen repeatedly, ten times or more. Three rounds of nested PCR, following a modified ARM-PCR protocol, produced the TCRbeta library. TCRdb analysed the multiplex PCR reads with MiXCR anew, one entry per CDR3 protein. The table lists approximately 100,000 distinct CDR3 sequences, 65% of them singletons. V lost 3 bases, J lost 9 bases, and 4 bases stayed unmatched. The CDR3 loop spans 14 amino acids. CDR1 and CDR2 (germline): DFQATT, SNEGSKA (reference sequence). The template was RNA from unsorted bulk tissue. The normal lung tissue was taken more than 3 cm from the tumor edge. The clonotype was recovered from a man aged 25-45 years with non-small cell lung cancer. Sequencing was performed on distant non-tumor lung tissue. The chain combines TRBV20-1 with TRBJ1-6; 11 bases line up with TRBD1. The CDR3 sequence is CSASRDRGISPLHF. CDR3 DNA: TGCAGTGCTAGCCGGGACAGGGGGATTTCACCCCTCCACTTT.